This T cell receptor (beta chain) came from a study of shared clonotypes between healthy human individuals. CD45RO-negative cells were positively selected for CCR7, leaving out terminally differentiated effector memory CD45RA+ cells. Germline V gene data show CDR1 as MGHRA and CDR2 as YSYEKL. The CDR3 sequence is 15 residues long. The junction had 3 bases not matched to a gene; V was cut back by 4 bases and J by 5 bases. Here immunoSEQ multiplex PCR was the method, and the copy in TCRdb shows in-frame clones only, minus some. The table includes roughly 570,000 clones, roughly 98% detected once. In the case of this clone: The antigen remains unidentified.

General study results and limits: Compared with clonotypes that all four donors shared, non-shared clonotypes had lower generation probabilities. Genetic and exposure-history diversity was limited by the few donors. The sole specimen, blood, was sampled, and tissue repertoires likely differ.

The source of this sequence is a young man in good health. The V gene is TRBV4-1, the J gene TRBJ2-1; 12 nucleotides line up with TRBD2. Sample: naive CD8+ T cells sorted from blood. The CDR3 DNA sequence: TGCGCCAGCAGCCTGGGACTAGCGGGTAACAATGAGCAGTTCTTC. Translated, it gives CASSLGLAGNNEQFF.